The rows below give T cell receptor beta chains drawn from one sample of a study of blood T cell repertoires in COVID-19. This table comes from immunoSEQ multiplex PCR, and its TCRdb copy is limited to in-frame clones, with some not included. Of about 190,000 clones detected, more than 70% appear once; the ten largest clones hold around 1.6%. Specimen: peripheral blood. All receptors come from a man between 18 and 35 years old with active or convalescent COVID-19. Both conserved end residues are part of each CDR3. Each record gives: V gene, D gene, CDR3 length, clone size, J gene, CDR3 protein, CDR3 DNA. The D gene is left open where the match is weak. Rows may omit the clone size; those that give it use once, few, many or a size class.

>TRBV18|.|14|.|TRBJ2-1
CASSLNEANNEQFF
TGTGCCAGCTCACTAAATGAAGCGAACAATGAGCAGTTCTTC
>TRBV11-2|.|13|.|TRBJ2-1
CASSPSRTQRQFF
TGTGCCAGCAGCCCCAGTAGAACCCAGCGGCAGTTCTTC
>TRBV6-5|.|15|.|TRBJ1-2
CASSTTGLLFQGYTF
TGTGCCAGCAGTACAACGGGTCTTTTATTTCAGGGCTACACCTTC
>TRBV27|TRBD2|14|.|TRBJ2-7
CASSSLWTSREQYF
TGTGCCAGCAGTTCCCTCTGGACTAGCCGCGAGCAGTACTTC
>TRBV7-6|.|16|.|TRBJ2-1
CASSHRGISSYNEQFF
TGTGCCAGCAGCCACCGGGGGATCAGCTCCTACAATGAGCAGTTCTTC
>TRBV7-9|.|12|.|TRBJ2-1
CASSRGGNEQFF
TGTGCCAGCAGCCGGGGTGGGAATGAGCAGTTCTTC
>TRBV19|TRBD1|15|.|TRBJ1-1
CASSSPGQMNTEAFF
TGTGCCAGTAGTAGTCCGGGACAGATGAACACTGAAGCTTTCTTT
>TRBV10-3|TRBD1|14|.|TRBJ2-5
CAISRQGAGETQYF
TGTGCCATCAGTAGACAGGGGGCGGGAGAGACCCAGTACTTC
>TRBV7-2|TRBD1|15|.|TRBJ2-1
CASSLLGTEYNEQFF
TGTGCCAGCAGCTTACTAGGGACAGAATACAATGAGCAGTTCTTC
>TRBV14|.|14|.|TRBJ2-4
CASSQVLGGNIQYF
TGTGCCAGCAGCCAAGTTCTAGGTGGAAACATTCAGTACTTC
>TRBV30|.|14|.|TRBJ1-4
CASPAGATNEKLFF
TGTGCCTCGCCGGCGGGGGCAACTAATGAAAAACTGTTTTTT
>TRBV7-2|TRBD2|15|.|TRBJ2-7
CASSLAGLAAYEQYF
TGTGCCAGCAGCTTAGCGGGTCTAGCGGCCTACGAGCAGTACTTC
>TRBV19|.|18|.|TRBJ1-2
CASSILNRRRGGDYGYTF
TGTGCCAGTAGTATATTAAATCGGCGGAGGGGAGGCGACTATGGCTACACCTTC
>TRBV29-1|.|14|once|TRBJ2-3
CSVAWPTREDTQYF
TGCAGCGTTGCTTGGCCGACACGGGAAGATACGCAGTATTTT
>TRBV2|TRBD1|15|.|TRBJ1-1
CASIRLGTGVTEAFF
TGTGCCAGCATACGTTTAGGGACAGGGGTTACTGAAGCTTTCTTT
>TRBV30|TRBD1|12|.|TRBJ1-1
CAWSQDRVEAFF
TGTGCCTGGAGTCAAGACAGGGTTGAAGCTTTCTTT
>TRBV9|.|14|.|TRBJ2-4
CASSGAGSKNIQYF
TGTGCCAGCAGCGGGGCAGGGTCCAAAAACATTCAGTACTTC
>TRBV29-1|.|13|.|TRBJ2-5
CSILGGGRETQYF
TGCAGCATCCTCGGGGGTGGTAGGGAGACCCAGTACTTC
>TRBV2|.|14|.|TRBJ1-1
CASRQVGVNTEAFF
TGTGCCAGCAGACAAGTAGGGGTGAACACTGAAGCTTTCTTT
>TRBV19|.|16|.|TRBJ1-4
CASSTGGTSTNEKLFF
TGTGCCAGTAGTACGGGGGGGACATCAACTAATGAAAAACTGTTTTTT
>TRBV5-1|TRBD1|14|.|TRBJ1-2
CASSTGQGAGGYTF
TGCGCCAGCAGCACGGGACAGGGGGCGGGCGGCTACACCTTC
>TRBV7-9|.|15|.|TRBJ1-2
CASSPTTEVNYGYTF
TGTGCCAGCAGCCCGACGACAGAGGTCAACTATGGCTACACCTTC